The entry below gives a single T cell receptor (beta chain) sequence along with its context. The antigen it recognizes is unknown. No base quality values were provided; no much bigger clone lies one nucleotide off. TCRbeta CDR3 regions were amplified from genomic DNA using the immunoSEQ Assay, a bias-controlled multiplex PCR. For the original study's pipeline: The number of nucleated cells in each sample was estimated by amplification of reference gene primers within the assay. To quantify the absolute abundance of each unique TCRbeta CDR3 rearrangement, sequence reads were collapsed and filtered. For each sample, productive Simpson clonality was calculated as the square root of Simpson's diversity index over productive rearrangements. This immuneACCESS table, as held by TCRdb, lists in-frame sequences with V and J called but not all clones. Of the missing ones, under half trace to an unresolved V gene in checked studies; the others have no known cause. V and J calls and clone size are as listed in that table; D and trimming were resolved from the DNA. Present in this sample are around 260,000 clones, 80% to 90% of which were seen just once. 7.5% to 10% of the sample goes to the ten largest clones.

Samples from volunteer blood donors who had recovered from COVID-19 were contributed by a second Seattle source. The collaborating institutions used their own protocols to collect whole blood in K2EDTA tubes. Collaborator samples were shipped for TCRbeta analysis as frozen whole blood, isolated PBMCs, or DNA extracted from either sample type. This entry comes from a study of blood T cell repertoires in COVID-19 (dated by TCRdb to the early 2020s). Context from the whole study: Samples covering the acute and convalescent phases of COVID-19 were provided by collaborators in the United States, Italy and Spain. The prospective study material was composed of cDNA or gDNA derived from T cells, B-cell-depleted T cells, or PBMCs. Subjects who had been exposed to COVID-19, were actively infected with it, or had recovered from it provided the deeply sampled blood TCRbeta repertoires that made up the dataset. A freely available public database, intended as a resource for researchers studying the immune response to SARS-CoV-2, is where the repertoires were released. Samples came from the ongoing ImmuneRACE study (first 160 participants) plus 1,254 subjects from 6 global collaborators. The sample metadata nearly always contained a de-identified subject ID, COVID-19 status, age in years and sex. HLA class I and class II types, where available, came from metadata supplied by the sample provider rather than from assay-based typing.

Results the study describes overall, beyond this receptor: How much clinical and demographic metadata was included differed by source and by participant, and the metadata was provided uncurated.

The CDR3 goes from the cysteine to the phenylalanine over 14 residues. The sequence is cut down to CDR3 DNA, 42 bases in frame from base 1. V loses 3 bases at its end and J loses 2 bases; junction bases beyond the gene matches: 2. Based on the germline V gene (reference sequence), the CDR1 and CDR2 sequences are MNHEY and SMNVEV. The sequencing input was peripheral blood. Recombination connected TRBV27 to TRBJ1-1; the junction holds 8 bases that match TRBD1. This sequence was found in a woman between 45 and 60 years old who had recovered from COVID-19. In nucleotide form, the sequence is TGTGCCAGCAGTTTGACAGGGGTTAACACTGAAGCTTTCTTT. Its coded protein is CASSLTGVNTEAFF.